Given below is one TCR beta chain in context. Its recognized antigen is unknown. Base qualities were left out, and no much larger clone turns up one base away. Repertoires were sampled repeatedly over the course of chemoradiotherapy so that clonal expansion in the tumor microenvironment could be followed. Library construction relied on the immunoSEQ multiplex PCR assay. The clones in this table, taken by TCRdb from immuneACCESS, are in-frame only. Not every clone is retained; where verified, under half of the shortfall comes from an unresolved V gene, and the cause of the rest is unknown. The sample yields 29,000 or so clones; roughly nine tenths were counted once. Jointly, the top ten make up approximately 22% of the sample. This sample is drawn from a study of chemoradiotherapy in HPV16-positive cancers (dated by TCRdb to the early 2020s). With respect to the entire study: Candidate HPV-specific T-cell clones and common TCR motifs were defined through functional T-cell assays on cells from two HPV16-positive patients. The candidate HPV-specific TCRs and motifs were subsequently tracked in TCR repertoires obtained from some 80 patients with HPV-related cancers. The study asked whether T-cell immunity against the HPV oncoproteins E6 and E7 changes during chemoradiotherapy and whether it affects survival.

Broad study findings and their caveats: Improved recurrence-free survival in HPV16-positive patients was associated with expansion of HPV-responsive T cells during chemoradiotherapy. Expansion of candidate HPV-specific clones and E7-related TCR motifs was observed in the tumor microenvironment during treatment, whereas no such expansion was observed for non-HPV-specific T cells. The survival association was reported for HPV16-positive patients, and the functional definition of HPV-specific T cells was derived from only a couple of HPV16-positive patients.

The CDR3, cysteine through phenylalanine, is 12 amino acids long. Just the 36-base CDR3 DNA is kept, in frame starting at base 1. Per the germline V gene, SNHLY is the CDR1 and FYNNEI is the CDR2. Trimming costs V 5 bases and J 7 bases, and their ends lie 8 bases apart. The V gene is TRBV2 and the J gene is TRBJ2-2; TRBD2 could be the D gene, as 5 bases match. This receptor was identified in a human donor with HPV-associated anogenital cancer. The starting material was blood, obtained from a patient who underwent chemoradiotherapy. The DNA is as follows: TGTGCCAGCAGTCACAGCGGCGGGGAGCTGTTTTTT. Its translation is CASSHSGGELFF.